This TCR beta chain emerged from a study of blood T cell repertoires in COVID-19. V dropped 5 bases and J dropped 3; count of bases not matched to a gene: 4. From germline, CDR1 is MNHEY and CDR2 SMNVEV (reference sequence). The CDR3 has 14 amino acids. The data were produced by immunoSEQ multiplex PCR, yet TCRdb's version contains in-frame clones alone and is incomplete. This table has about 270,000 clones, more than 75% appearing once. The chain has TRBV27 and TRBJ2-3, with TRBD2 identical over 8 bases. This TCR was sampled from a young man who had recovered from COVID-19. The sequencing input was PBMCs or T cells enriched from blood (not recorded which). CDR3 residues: CASSNREGTDTQYF. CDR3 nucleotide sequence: TGTGCCAGCAGTAACCGGGAGGGTACAGATACGCAGTATTTT.